Following are 25 T cell receptor beta chains from one sample sequenced in a study of PD-1 blockade in classical Hodgkin lymphoma. Relapse was seen in all patients after autologous stem cell transplantation, and brentuximab vedotin exposure was variable. Some clones are missing from TCRdb's copy, which holds only in-frame ones; the method was immunoSEQ multiplex PCR. The data hold fewer than 100,000 clones, with about nine tenths observed a single time. Specimen: peripheral blood mononuclear cells (PBMCs), collected at baseline. The receptors were sampled from a human donor with classical Hodgkin lymphoma.

J is TRBJ2-2 and V is TRBV7-2; D is undetermined. The germline V gene has CDR1 SGHTA and CDR2 FQGNSA. The V and J ends lost 3 bases and 1 base respectively, with 9 bases between them. This CDR3 has 15 residues. The CDR3 DNA sequence: TGTGCCAGCAGCTTGTTCGTGATGAACACCGGGGAGCTGTTTTTT. Protein sequence: CASSLFVMNTGELFF.

The chain links TRBV6-6 to TRBJ2-7; 11 nucleotides align to TRBD1. The CDR3 is 16 residues long. Germline V CDR1 and CDR2: MNHNY, SVGAGI (reference sequence). Trimming at V came to 6 bases and at J to 2 bases, leaving 9 bases not matched to a gene. As DNA, the CDR3 is TGTGCCAGCAGCCCCCGAAGGACAGGGGGCGCCTACGAGCAGTACTTC. It codes for CASSPRRTGGAYEQYF.

The rearrangement uses TRBV4-3 and TRBJ2-1; the D gene is possibly TRBD2 (5 bases). Germline CDR1 LGHNA, CDR2 YSLEER. CDR3 length equals 19 residues. V shed 4 bases and J shed 2 bases, with 24 bases lying between them. CDR3 loop: CASSPQVVMSGRTYNEQFF. CDR3 sequence (DNA): TGCGCCAGCAGCCCACAAGTCGTCATGAGCGGAAGGACCTACAATGAGCAGTTCTTC.

This clone was counted only a few times. The chain couples TRBV5-8 to TRBJ2-2; D could derive from TRBD1 or TRBD2 (6 bases each). V was cut by 5 bases and J by 0 bases, with 20 bases left in between. CDR1 SGHTS and CDR2 YDEGEE come from the germline V gene. This CDR3 spans 18 amino acids. CDR3 in DNA: TGTGCCAGCAGTGCTACTTATTGGGGGGCGGCGAACACCGGGGAGCTGTTTTTT. This translates into CASSATYWGAANTGELFF.

The chain uses TRBV4-1 and TRBJ2-1; D unresolved. Germline-derived CDR1 and CDR2 are MGHRA and YSYEKL. V lost 1 base and J lost 6, with 7 bases in between. This CDR3 has 13 amino acids. CDR3 loop: CASSQVGGNEQFF. CDR3 in DNA: TGCGCCAGCAGCCAAGTGGGCGGCAATGAGCAGTTCTTC.

This rearrangement joins TRBV6-6 to TRBJ2-7; D is uncertain. Germline V gene lookup returns CDR1 MNHNY and CDR2 SVGAGI (reference sequence). Trimming removed 8 bases from V and 3 bases from J, with 11 bases in between. The CDR3 covers 12 residues. The DNA for the CDR3 is TGTGCCAGCGGCGCTGAGTACTACGAGCAGTACTTC. Its translation: CASGAEYYEQYF.

The chain carries TRBV7-9 and TRBJ2-3, with TRBD1 identical over 7 bases. V dropped 5 bases and J dropped 0; count of bases not matched to a gene: 5. The CDR3 loop spans 15 amino acids. Germline lookup yields CDR1 SEHNR and CDR2 FQNEAQ (reference sequence). The CDR3 nucleotides read TGTGCCAGCAGCAAAACAGGGGCGAGCACAGATACGCAGTATTTT. As protein: CASSKTGASTDTQYF.

The CDR3 DNA sequence: TGTGCCTTAACCGGAGGGGAGGGCCTTTACAATGAGCAGTTCTTC. As protein: CALTGGEGLYNEQFF. The rearrangement joins TRBV30 to TRBJ2-1; 7 positions match TRBD2. CDR3 length equals 15 residues. With V trimmed by 7 bases and J by 4 bases, 13 bases remained unmatched. Germline-derived CDR1 and CDR2 are GTSNPN and SVGIG (reference sequence).

The chain carries TRBV7-9 and TRBJ2-1; 8 positions agree with TRBD2. The CDR3 runs to 15 residues. The V and J ends lost 1 base and 7 bases, in that order; junction bases with no gene match: 6. The germline CDR1 and CDR2 sequences are SEHNR and FQNEAQ (reference sequence). This CDR3 is CASSLVLAGGNEQFF. The CDR3 bases are TGTGCCAGCAGCTTAGTTCTGGCGGGAGGTAATGAGCAGTTCTTC.

CDR3 in amino acids: CASSLRREGGDTQYF. In DNA, the CDR3 is TGTGCCAGCAGCTTACGGCGGGAGGGAGGAGATACGCAGTATTTT. This chain connects TRBV7-6 to TRBJ2-3; 9 bases agree with TRBD2. V shed 2 bases, J shed 5 bases, and the junction held 5 bases outside the gene matches. Germline V gives CDR1 SGHVS, CDR2 FNYEAQ. The CDR3 runs 15 residues.

In this sample, this clone turned up once. This chain uses TRBV28 with TRBJ2-7; D gene unclear. Germline V lookup: CDR1 MDHEN, CDR2 SYDVKM. V was cut by 2 bases and J by 3 bases, with 2 bases left in between. This CDR3 has 11 amino acids. CDR3 residues: CASSLLYEQYF. The CDR3 DNA sequence: TGTGCCAGCAGTTTACTCTACGAGCAGTACTTC.

This chain connects TRBV27 to TRBJ1-2, with TRBD1 matching 7 bases. V lost 3 bases and J lost 5; bases outside the gene matches: 9. The V gene's germline CDR1 is MNHEY and CDR2 SMNVEV (reference sequence). The CDR3 runs to 15 residues. CDR3 sequence (DNA): TGTGCCAGCAGTTTCGGGACAGCCACGAAATATGGCTACACCTTC. This encodes CASSFGTATKYGYTF.

In this sample, this clone turned up once. The chain joins TRBV9 to TRBJ1-5; a weak D match, TRBD1 (5 bases). The CDR3 is made up of 16 amino acids. Per the germline V gene, CDR1 is SGDLS and CDR2 is YYNGEE. Trimming removed 4 bases from V and 4 bases from J, with 18 bases in between. CDR3 sequence reads: CASSPTAGTLNQPQHF. The CDR3 nucleotides read TGTGCCAGCAGCCCCACCGCCGGGACCCTAAATCAGCCCCAGCATTTT.

The rearrangement links TRBV27 to TRBJ2-1, with TRBD2 matching 11 bases. Germline V gives CDR1 MNHEY, CDR2 SMNVEV (reference sequence). The V and J ends lost 0 bases and 2 bases, in that order; junction bases with no gene match: 6. There are 18 residues in the CDR3. The CDR3 DNA sequence: TGTGCCAGCAGTTTATCATTTCCGGGACTAGCGGCCTACAATGAGCAGTTCTTC. This gives the protein CASSLSFPGLAAYNEQFF.

V usage is TRBV18 and J usage is TRBJ2-1; D perhaps matches TRBD2 (6 bases). This CDR3 region has 15 residues. In germline, CDR1 is KGHSH, CDR2 LQKENI. V dropped 6 bases and J dropped 7 bases, with 19 bases sitting between them. As DNA, the CDR3 is TGTGCCAGCTCTCCCCGGGACTCCCCCGGGAATGAGCAGTTCTTC. This gives the protein CASSPRDSPGNEQFF.

The chain couples TRBV6-1 to TRBJ2-5, with 8 positions matching TRBD2. Looked up from germline, CDR1 is MNHNS and CDR2 is SASEGT. The CDR3 has 16 residues. The V segment lost 0 bases and the J segment 7 bases; nucleotides outside the gene matches: 10. The CDR3 here is CASSEAHGRASGTQYF. The DNA of the CDR3 is TGTGCCAGCAGTGAAGCCCACGGGAGGGCGAGTGGGACCCAGTACTTC.

This CDR3 reads CARQEASNYGYTF. CDR3 DNA sequence: TGTGCCAGACAGGAGGCCTCTAACTATGGCTACACCTTC. V is TRBV2 and J is TRBJ1-2; D is perhaps TRBD1 (5 bases). The CDR3 length is 13 residues. With 9 bases removed from V and 0 bases from J, the gap between germline ends came to 11 bases. Germline lookup yields CDR1 SNHLY and CDR2 FYNNEI.

The CDR3 sequence is CASSTGVTEAFF. The CDR3 DNA reads as TGCGCCAGCAGTACAGGGGTTACTGAAGCTTTCTTT. The chain couples TRBV10-1 to TRBJ1-1; 7 bases are a match to TRBD1. With V trimmed by 5 bases and J by 5 bases, 2 bases remained unmatched. Germline CDR1 and CDR2: WNHNN and SYGVQD (reference sequence). This CDR3 contains 12 residues.

V usage is TRBV6-6 and J usage is TRBJ1-5, with D maybe TRBD1 (5 bases). CDR3 length equals 15 residues. CDR1 is MNHNY, CDR2 SVGAGI, per germline (reference sequence). The V and J ends lost 7 bases and 0 bases respectively, with 13 bases between them. CDR3 region: CASTEGLYSNQPQHF. In DNA form, the CDR3 reads TGTGCCAGCACTGAGGGACTTTATAGCAATCAGCCCCAGCATTTT.

V is TRBV10-2 and J is TRBJ2-1; TRBD2 might be the D (6 bases). The CDR3 is 15 amino acids. From germline, CDR1 is WSHSY and CDR2 SAAADI. V lost 7 bases and J lost 0, with 13 bases in between. CDR3 nucleotides: TGCGCCAGCATACCGGGACTGAGCTCCTACAATGAGCAGTTCTTC. It translates to CASIPGLSSYNEQFF.

The chain links TRBV29-1 to TRBJ2-6; 7 bases are shared with TRBD2. Germline V gene data show CDR1 as SQVTM and CDR2 as ANQGSEA. The CDR3 sequence is 16 residues long. V lost 4 bases to trimming and J lost 0 bases; unmatched junction nucleotides: 6. The CDR3 nucleotides are TGCAGCGTTGTTCTAGCGGCGCCCTCTGGGGCCAACGTCCTGACTTTC. This sequence encodes CSVVLAAPSGANVLTF. Drawing the rest from reference TRBV29-1 and TRBJ2-6, the complete variable domain is SAVISQKPSRDICQRGTSLTIQCQVDSQVTMMFWYRQQPGQSLTLIATANQGSEATYESGFVIDKFPISRPNLTFSTLTVSNMSPEDSSIYLCSVVLAAPSGANVLTFGAGSRLTVL.

This clone has only one observation. V gene TRBV28 combines with J gene TRBJ2-1, with 7 bases lining up with TRBD2. Germline V lookup: CDR1 MDHEN, CDR2 SYDVKM. V gave up 6 bases and J gave up 7 bases; unmatched junction bases: 15. The CDR3 length is 16 residues. Here the CDR3 reads CASSPADGEGLNEQFF. The DNA for the CDR3 is TGTGCCAGCAGCCCTGCGGATGGGGAGGGTTTGAATGAGCAGTTCTTC. The full variable domain, with the rest looked up from reference TRBV28 and TRBJ2-1, is DVKVTQSSRYLVKRTGEKVFLECVQDMDHENMFWYRQDPGLGLRLIYFSYDVKMKEKGDIPEGYSVSREKKERFSLILESASTNQTSMYLCASSPADGEGLNEQFFGPGTRLTVL.

CDR3 bases: TGTGCCTGGAGCGAGTTGGAAAAACTGTTTTTT. This translates into CAWSELEKLFF. The chain has TRBV30 and TRBJ1-4; no clear D gene. V lost 3 bases and J 8 bases, leaving 7 bases between the germline ends. Germline CDR1 and CDR2: GTSNPN and SVGIG (reference sequence). The CDR3 runs to 11 residues.

This clone has a single count. The chain combines TRBV28 with TRBJ2-6, with TRBD1 as a possible D gene (6 bases). The CDR3 runs to 15 residues. Germline V gene data show CDR1 as MDHEN and CDR2 as SYDVKM. V was pared by 5 bases and J by 2 bases, with 10 bases between. This chain's CDR3 is CASSQGGTGANVLTF. CDR3 DNA sequence: TGTGCCAGCAGTCAAGGGGGAACTGGGGCCAACGTCCTGACTTTC.

J is TRBJ2-1 and V is TRBV5-1, with TRBD1 as a possible D gene (5 bases). The V and J ends lost 7 bases and 0 bases respectively, with 14 bases between them. The CDR3 length is 15 residues. Germline-derived CDR1 and CDR2 are SGHRS and YFSETQ. The CDR3 bases are TGCGCCAGCGGGGCCCTCTCCTCCTCCTACAATGAGCAGTTCTTC. It codes for CASGALSSSYNEQFF.